This T cell receptor beta chain is drawn from a study of early T cells in non-severe SARS-CoV-2 infection. About this clonotype: Its antigen is not identified.

Researchers attached unique molecular identifiers to individual cDNA molecules. MiXCR, applied by TCRdb to the 5' RACE reads, yields one record per CDR3 protein. In the table there are some 50,000 distinct CDR3 sequences, about 9.3% of which are singletons. Study-wide results and caveats: Anti-spike CD8 responses were favored by VDJdb matching, which missed private and CD4 specificities.

This CDR3 has 14 amino acids. Germline CDR1 MNHEY, CDR2 SVGEGT. V was pared by 4 bases and J by 8 bases, with 5 bases of the junction left unmatched. This clonotype was obtained from an adult who was a healthcare worker with PCR-confirmed SARS-CoV-2 infection or an uninfected control (not recorded which). V gene TRBV6-2 or TRBV6-3 combines with J gene TRBJ2-2, with 9 bases lining up with TRBD2. The sample taken for sequencing was whole blood. The CDR3 reads CASSFSGRRGELFF. The CDR3 DNA sequence: TGTGCCAGCAGTTTTAGCGGGAGAAGAGGGGAGCTGTTTTTT.